The present entry profiles one T cell receptor (beta chain) with its context. What it recognizes is unknown. This CDR3 is 14 amino acids long. Germline CDR1 SNHLY, CDR2 FYNNEI. Trimming at V came to 5 bases and at J to 5 bases, leaving 8 bases not matched to a gene. These data originate in a study of cytomegalovirus exposure and HLA in healthy donors. 60 Vbeta and 13 Jbeta primers were used in PCR. Only in-frame clones appear in the TCRdb table, and some are missing; sequencing was by immunoSEQ multiplex PCR. The table has approximately 200,000 clones, 65% to 90% seen once; the top ten hold less than 2.5%. Study-wide results and caveats: In a later analysis, TCR association rates varied by HLA locus: DRB1 most, HLA-C fewest. Researchers reported that a few CMV-associated chains were confirmed in vitro as CMV antigen-specific.

This clonotype was obtained from a woman aged 45-60 years in good health and CMV-seronegative. This chain uses TRBV2 with TRBJ2-5; 7 bases map to TRBD2. The sample comprised PBMCs. CDR3 loop: CASSSGGVGETQYF. Here the CDR3 DNA reads TGTGCCAGCAGTTCGGGGGGAGTCGGGGAGACCCAGTACTTC.